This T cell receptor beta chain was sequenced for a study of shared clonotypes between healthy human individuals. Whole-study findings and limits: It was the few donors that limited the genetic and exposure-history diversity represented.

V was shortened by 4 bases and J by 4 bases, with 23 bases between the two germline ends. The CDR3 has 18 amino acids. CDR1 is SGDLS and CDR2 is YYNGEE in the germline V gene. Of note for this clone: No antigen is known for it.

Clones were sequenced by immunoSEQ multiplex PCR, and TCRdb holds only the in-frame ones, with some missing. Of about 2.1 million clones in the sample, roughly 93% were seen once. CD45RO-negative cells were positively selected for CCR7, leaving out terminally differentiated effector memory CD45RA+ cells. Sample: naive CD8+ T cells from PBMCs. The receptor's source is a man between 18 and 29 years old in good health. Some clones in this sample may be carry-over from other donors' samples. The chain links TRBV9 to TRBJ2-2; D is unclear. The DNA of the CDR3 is TGTGCCAGCAGCTACTTTGAAGGGTTGTACCTAAGCACCGGGGAGCTGTTTTTT. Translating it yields CASSYFEGLYLSTGELFF.